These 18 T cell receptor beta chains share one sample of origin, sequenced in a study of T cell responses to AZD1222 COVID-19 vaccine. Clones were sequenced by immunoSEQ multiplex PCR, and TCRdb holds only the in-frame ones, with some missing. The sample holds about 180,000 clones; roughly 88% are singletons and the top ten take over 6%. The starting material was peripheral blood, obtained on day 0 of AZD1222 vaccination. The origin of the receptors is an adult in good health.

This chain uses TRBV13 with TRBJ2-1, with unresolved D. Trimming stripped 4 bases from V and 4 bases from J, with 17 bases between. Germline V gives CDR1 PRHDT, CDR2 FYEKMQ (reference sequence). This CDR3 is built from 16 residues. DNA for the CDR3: TGTGCCAGCAGCTCACGTCGGGCCAGGCCATACAATGAGCAGTTCTTC. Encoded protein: CASSSRRARPYNEQFF. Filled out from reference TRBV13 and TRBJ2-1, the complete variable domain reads AAGVIQSPRHLIKEKRETATLKCYPIPRHDTVYWYQQGPGQDPQFLISFYEKMQSDKGSIPDRFSAQQFSDYHSELNMSSLELGDSALYFCASSSRRARPYNEQFFGPGTRLTVL.

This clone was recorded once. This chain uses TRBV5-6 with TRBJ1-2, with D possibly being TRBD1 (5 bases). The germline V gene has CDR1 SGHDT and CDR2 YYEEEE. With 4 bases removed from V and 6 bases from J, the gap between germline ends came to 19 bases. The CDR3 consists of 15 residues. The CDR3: CASSAPRGEANGYTF. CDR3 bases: TGTGCCAGCAGCGCACCCCGAGGGGAGGCCAATGGCTACACCTTC.

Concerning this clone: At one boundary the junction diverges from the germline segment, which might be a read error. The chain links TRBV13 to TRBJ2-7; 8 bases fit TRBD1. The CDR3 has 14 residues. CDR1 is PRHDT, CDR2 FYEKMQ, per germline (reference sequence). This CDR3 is CAGSLRDRTYEQYF. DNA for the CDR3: TGTGCCGGCAGCTTAAGGGACAGGACCTACGAGCAGTACTTC.

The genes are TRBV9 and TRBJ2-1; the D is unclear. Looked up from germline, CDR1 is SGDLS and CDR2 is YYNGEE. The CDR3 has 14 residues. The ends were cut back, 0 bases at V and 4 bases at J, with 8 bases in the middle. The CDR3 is CASSVGQLYNEQFF. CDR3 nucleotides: TGTGCCAGCAGCGTAGGTCAGCTTTACAATGAGCAGTTCTTC. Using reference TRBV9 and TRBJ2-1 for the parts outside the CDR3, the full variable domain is DSGVTQTPKHLITATGQRVTLRCSPRSGDLSVYWYQQSLDQGLQFLIQYYNGEERAKGNILERFSAQQFPDLHSELNLSSLELGDSALYFCASSVGQLYNEQFFGPGTRLTVL.

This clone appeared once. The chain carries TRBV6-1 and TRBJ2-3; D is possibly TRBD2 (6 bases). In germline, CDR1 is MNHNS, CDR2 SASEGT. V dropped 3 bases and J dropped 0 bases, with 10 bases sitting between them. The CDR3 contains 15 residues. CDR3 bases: TGTGCCAGCAGTGATCTAGGGACTAGCACAGATACGCAGTATTTT. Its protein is CASSDLGTSTDTQYF.

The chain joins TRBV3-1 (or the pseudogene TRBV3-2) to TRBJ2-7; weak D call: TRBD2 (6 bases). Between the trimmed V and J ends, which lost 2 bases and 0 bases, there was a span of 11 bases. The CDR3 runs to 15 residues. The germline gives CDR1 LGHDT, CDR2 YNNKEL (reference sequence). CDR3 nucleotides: TGTGCCAGCAGCCAACCGGGGGACCCCTCCTACGAGCAGTACTTC. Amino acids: CASSQPGDPSYEQYF.

The CDR3 nucleotides are TGTGCCAGCAGCTTAGCCCCGTGGGGTGAAAAACTGTTTTTT. Translated: CASSLAPWGEKLFF. This chain joins TRBV7-2 and TRBJ1-4, with D unresolved. Germline-derived CDR1 and CDR2 are SGHTA and FQGNSA. V shed 0 bases and J shed 7 bases, with 9 bases lying between them. This CDR3 comprises 14 residues.

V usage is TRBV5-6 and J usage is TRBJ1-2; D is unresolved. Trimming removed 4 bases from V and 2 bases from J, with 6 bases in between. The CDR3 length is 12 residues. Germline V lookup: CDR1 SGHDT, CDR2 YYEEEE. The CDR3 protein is CASSRLNYGYTF. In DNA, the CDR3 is TGTGCCAGCAGCCGTTTGAACTATGGCTACACCTTC.

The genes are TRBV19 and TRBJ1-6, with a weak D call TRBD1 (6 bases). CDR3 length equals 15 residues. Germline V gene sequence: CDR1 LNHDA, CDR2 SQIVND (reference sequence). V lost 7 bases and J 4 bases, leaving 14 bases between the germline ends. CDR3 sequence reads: CASTPAGAYNSPLHF. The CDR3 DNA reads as TGTGCCAGTACCCCAGCAGGGGCGTATAATTCACCCCTCCACTTT.

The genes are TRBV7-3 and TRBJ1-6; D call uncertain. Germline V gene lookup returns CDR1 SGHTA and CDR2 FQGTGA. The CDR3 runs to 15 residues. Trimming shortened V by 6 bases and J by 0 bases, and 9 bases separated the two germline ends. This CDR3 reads CASSTTSSYNSPLHF. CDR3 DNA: TGTGCCAGCAGTACAACTAGCTCCTATAATTCACCCCTCCACTTT.

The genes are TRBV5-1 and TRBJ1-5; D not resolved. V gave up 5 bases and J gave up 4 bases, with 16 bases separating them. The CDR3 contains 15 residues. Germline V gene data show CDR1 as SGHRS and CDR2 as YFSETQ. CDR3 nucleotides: TGCGCCAGCAGATTAGGACCGATTGCAAATCAGCCCCAGCATTTT. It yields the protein CASRLGPIANQPQHF.

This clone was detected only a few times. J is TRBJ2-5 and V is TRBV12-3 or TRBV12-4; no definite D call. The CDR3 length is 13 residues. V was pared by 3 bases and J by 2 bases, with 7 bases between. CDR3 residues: CASSLSPQETQYF. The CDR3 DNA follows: TGTGCCAGCAGTTTGTCTCCACAAGAGACCCAGTACTTC.

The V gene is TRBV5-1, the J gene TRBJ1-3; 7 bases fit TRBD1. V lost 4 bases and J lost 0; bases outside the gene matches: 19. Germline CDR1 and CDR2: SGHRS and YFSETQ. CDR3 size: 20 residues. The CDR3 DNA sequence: TGCGCCAGCAGCCTTATCGGGGGGCGCCTGACAGGGTTCTCTGGAAACACCATATATTTT. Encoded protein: CASSLIGGRLTGFSGNTIYF.

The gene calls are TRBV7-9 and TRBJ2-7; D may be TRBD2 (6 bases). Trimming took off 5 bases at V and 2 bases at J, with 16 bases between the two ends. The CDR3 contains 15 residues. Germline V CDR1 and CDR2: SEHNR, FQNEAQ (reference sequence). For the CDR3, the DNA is TGTGCCAGCAGCGGGGGGTACAGGACAACCTACGAGCAGTACTTC. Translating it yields CASSGGYRTTYEQYF.

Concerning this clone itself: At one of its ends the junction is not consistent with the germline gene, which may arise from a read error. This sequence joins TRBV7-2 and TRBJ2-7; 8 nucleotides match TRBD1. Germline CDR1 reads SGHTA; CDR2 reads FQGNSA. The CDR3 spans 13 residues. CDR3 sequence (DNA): TGTGCCAGCAGCTTAACCGCCCGGGACAGGCGGGGCTTC. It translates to CASSLTARDRRGF.

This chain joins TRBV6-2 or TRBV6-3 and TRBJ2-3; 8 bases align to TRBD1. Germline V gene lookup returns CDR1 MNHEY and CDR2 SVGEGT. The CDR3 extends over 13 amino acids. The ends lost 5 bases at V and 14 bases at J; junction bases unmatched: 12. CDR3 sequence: CASSRGTGQKGYF. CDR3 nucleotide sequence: TGTGCCAGCAGTCGGGGGACAGGTCAGAAGGGGTATTTT.

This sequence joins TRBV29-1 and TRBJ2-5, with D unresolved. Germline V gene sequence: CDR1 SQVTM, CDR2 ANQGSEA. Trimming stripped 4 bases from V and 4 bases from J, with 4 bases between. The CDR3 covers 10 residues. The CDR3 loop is CSVVVETQYF. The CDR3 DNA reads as TGCAGCGTTGTGGTAGAGACCCAGTACTTC.

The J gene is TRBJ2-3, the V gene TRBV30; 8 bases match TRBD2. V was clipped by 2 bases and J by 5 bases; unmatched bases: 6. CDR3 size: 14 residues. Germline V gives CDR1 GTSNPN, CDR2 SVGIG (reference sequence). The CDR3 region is CAWSNGGALDTQYF. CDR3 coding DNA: TGTGCCTGGAGTAACGGGGGGGCCCTAGATACGCAGTATTTT.